Following are 22 T cell receptor beta chains from one sample sequenced in a study of spatial heterogeneity in lung cancer (dated by TCRdb to between 2018 and 2021). The time point label corresponds to: blood at routine non-recurrence follow-up after resection. Without any cell sorting, TCR sequencing was performed on whole RNA extracted either from tumor and nontumor lung tissue or from cryopreserved PBMC samples. Library preparation employed 5' RACE. Sequencing used a NextSeq 500. Through fastp at Q25 and MiXCR, TCRdb rebuilt clones from the public reads, retaining in-frame beta chains. All rows with the same CDR3 protein become a single entry with the most common DNA and genes. Here the sample has about 120,000 distinct CDR3 sequences; 12% occur a single time. The ten most abundant clones make up 16% of the sample. Source: PBMCs, taken at follow-up. The receptors were gathered from a male donor with early-stage non-small cell lung cancer.

The chain's CDR3 is CASRGRVRSPLHF. The CDR3 region has the DNA TGTGCCAGCAGGGGGCGAGTGCGTTCACCCCTCCACTTT. This sequence joins TRBV2 and TRBJ1-6; tentatively, D is TRBD1 (5 bases). The CDR3 extends over 13 amino acids. Trimming cost V 6 bases and J 9 bases, with 12 bases left between them. The germline CDR1 and CDR2 sequences are SNHLY and FYNNEI.

This clonotype was detected a few times. The chain carries TRBV6-6 and TRBJ2-2; D unclear. Trimming cost V 6 bases and J 0 bases, with 5 bases left between them. CDR1 and CDR2 from the germline V gene are MNHNY and SVGAGI (reference sequence). The CDR3 is made up of 13 amino acids. CDR3 sequence: CASSRTNTGELFF. In DNA form, the CDR3 reads TGTGCCAGCAGCCGGACGAACACCGGGGAGCTGTTTTTT.

In this sample, this clonotype turned up many times. This chain joins TRBV9 and TRBJ2-3, with D possibly matching TRBD1 (6 bases). Trimming removed 4 bases at V and 0 bases at J, with 12 bases between. The CDR3 runs to 15 residues. Germline V lookup: CDR1 SGDLS, CDR2 YYNGEE. The CDR3: CASSPGTRSTDTQYF. CDR3 DNA sequence: TGTGCCAGCAGCCCCGGGACACGAAGCACAGATACGCAGTATTTT.

This clonotype was picked up many times. The chain joins TRBV3-1 to TRBJ2-7; TRBD1 matches 9 bases. Germline V lookup: CDR1 LGHDT, CDR2 YNNKEL (reference sequence). The trim removed 0 bases at V and 5 bases at J, leaving 11 bases unmatched. The CDR3 length is 17 residues. The CDR3, as DNA: TGTGCCAGCAGCCAAGATTCGTGGGACAGGGTTTTTAACGAGCAGTACTTC. Translating it yields CASSQDSWDRVFNEQYF.

This clonotype was recorded at least ten times. This chain joins TRBV5-1 and TRBJ2-3; unclear D gene. The ends were cut back, 2 bases at V and 0 bases at J, with 10 bases in the middle. The CDR3 covers 15 residues. Germline loops: CDR1 SGHRS, CDR2 YFSETQ. The CDR3, as DNA: TGCGCCAGCAGCTTAACACCTCCTAGCACAGATACGCAGTATTTT. Translated, it gives CASSLTPPSTDTQYF.

This clonotype was counted between two and nine times. CDR3 nucleotides: TGTGCCAGCAGCCTGGGCGGGGGGAGCTCCTACGAGCAGTACTTC. Protein: CASSLGGGSSYEQYF. This chain uses TRBV12-3 or TRBV12-4 with TRBJ2-7, with 8 nucleotides matching TRBD2. The V segment lost 6 bases and the J segment 0 bases; nucleotides outside the gene matches: 7. The length of the CDR3 is 15 residues.

This chain connects TRBV5-1 to TRBJ2-1; no clear D gene. The germline V and J ends were trimmed by 2 bases and 7 bases, with 4 bases remaining between them. This CDR3 spans 11 amino acids. CDR1 is SGHRS, CDR2 YFSETQ, per germline. CDR3 DNA sequence: TGCGCCAGCAGCTTTGGTAATGAGCAGTTCTTC. Protein sequence: CASSFGNEQFF.

The V gene is TRBV14, the J gene TRBJ2-7, with D possibly matching TRBD1 (5 bases). Trimming removed 1 base from V and 5 bases from J, with 6 bases in between. CDR3 size: 12 residues. Germline V lookup: CDR1 SGHDN, CDR2 FVKESK. CDR3 sequence: CASSQAGNEQYF. The CDR3, as DNA: TGTGCCAGCAGCCAAGCAGGGAACGAGCAGTACTTC.

This clonotype was detected a few times. The chain links TRBV11-1 to TRBJ2-2, with a tentative D call TRBD2 (5 bases). The germline V and J ends were trimmed by 1 base and 1 base, with 10 bases remaining between them. The CDR3 runs 16 residues. Germline V gives CDR1 SGHAT, CDR2 FQDESV (reference sequence). This chain's CDR3 is CASSLGGFWNTGELFF. CDR3 bases: TGTGCCAGCAGCTTAGGAGGGTTCTGGAACACCGGGGAGCTGTTTTTT.

This clonotype showed up just a few times. V gene TRBV3-1 combines with J gene TRBJ2-4; D is uncertain. CDR3 length: 12 residues. Trimming left V 4 bases short and J 7 bases short, with 8 bases between. CDR1 is LGHDT and CDR2 is YNNKEL in the germline V gene (reference sequence). The CDR3 region is CASSRSKNIQYF. CDR3 nucleotide sequence: TGTGCCAGCAGCCGATCAAAGAACATTCAGTACTTC. Drawing the rest from reference TRBV3-1 and TRBJ2-4, the complete variable domain is DTAVSQTPKYLVTQMGNDKSIKCEQNLGHDTMYWYKQDSKKFLKIMFSYNNKELIINETVPNRFSPKSPDKAHLNLHINSLELGDSAVYFCASSRSKNIQYFGAGTRLSVL.

This clonotype came up many times. The V call is TRBV9, the J call TRBJ1-2; unclear D gene. Trimming left V 4 bases short and J 6 bases short, with 13 bases between. This CDR3 contains 13 residues. Germline V gene lookup returns CDR1 SGDLS and CDR2 YYNGEE. DNA for the CDR3: TGTGCCAGCAGCCTTCTGAGTCGACATGGCTACACCTTC. Translating it yields CASSLLSRHGYTF.

At least ten counts were recorded for this clonotype. The V call is TRBV18, the J call TRBJ1-1; TRBD1 matches 8 bases. CDR1 is KGHSH, CDR2 LQKENI, per germline. V lost 3 bases, J lost 4 bases, and 7 bases stayed unmatched. The CDR3 has 15 amino acids. In DNA form, the CDR3 reads TGTGCCAGCTCACCGACAGGGGACGGGAGCACTGAAGCTTTCTTT. Its protein is CASSPTGDGSTEAFF.

This clonotype was detected only a few times. The chain is built from TRBV27 and TRBJ1-2; 12 positions agree with TRBD1. The junction had 8 bases not matched to a gene; V was cut back by 3 bases and J by 6 bases. The length of the CDR3 is 16 residues. Germline V CDR1 and CDR2: MNHEY, SMNVEV (reference sequence). The DNA of the CDR3 is TGTGCCAGCAGTTTCTCCGGGACAGGGGGCGCAAATGGCTACACCTTC. It specifies CASSFSGTGGANGYTF.

This clonotype was seen more than once but under ten times. The chain links TRBV5-5 to TRBJ1-2, with D possibly matching TRBD1 (5 bases). The V end lost 0 bases, the J end lost 1 base, and 10 bases lay between the germline ends. The CDR3 length is 15 residues. Germline CDR1 and CDR2: SGHKS and YYEKEE (reference sequence). CDR3 bases: TGTGCCAGCAGCTTGGGGGGCAAGGATAACTATGGCTACACCTTC. Translated, it gives CASSLGGKDNYGYTF.

This clonotype was detected many times. This rearrangement joins TRBV27 to TRBJ1-2; 7 bases line up with TRBD1. This CDR3 spans 15 amino acids. Trimming took 0 bases from V and 2 from J; bases not matched to a gene: 3. Germline CDR1 MNHEY, CDR2 SMNVEV (reference sequence). CDR3 sequence reads: CASSLSPGQNYGYTF. The CDR3 coding sequence is TGTGCCAGCAGTTTATCTCCGGGACAGAACTATGGCTACACCTTC.

This clonotype showed up many times. The chain joins TRBV6-2 or TRBV6-3 to TRBJ2-7; D unclear. This CDR3 has 15 residues. With 5 bases removed from V and 6 bases from J, the gap between germline ends came to 20 bases. Germline CDR1 is MNHEY and CDR2 is SVGEGT. This chain's CDR3 is CASSAVLNKHTEQYF. The CDR3 coding sequence is TGTGCCAGCAGTGCAGTTCTGAACAAGCACACCGAGCAGTACTTC.

This clonotype was observed once. The V gene is TRBV4-3, the J gene TRBJ1-5; D might be TRBD1 (5 bases). The CDR3 length is 14 residues. Germline CDR1 and CDR2: LGHNA and YSLEER. V was cut by 0 bases and J by 5 bases, with 8 bases left in between. CDR3 in DNA: TGCGCCAGCAGCCAAGAGAGCAGGGATCAGCCCCAGCATTTT. This translates into CASSQESRDQPQHF.

This clonotype came up a few times. The chain employs TRBV29-1 and TRBJ2-5, with 11 bases identical to TRBD1. Germline CDR1 reads SQVTM; CDR2 reads ANQGSEA. The CDR3 spans 15 residues. Trimming at V came to 0 bases and at J to 4 bases, leaving 4 bases not matched to a gene. The DNA for the CDR3 is TGCAGCGTTGAAGAGGACAGGGGGCCGAGAGAGACCCAGTACTTC. It is translated as CSVEEDRGPRETQYF. Complete variable domain (other parts from reference TRBV29-1 and TRBJ2-5): SAVISQKPSRDICQRGTSLTIQCQVDSQVTMMFWYRQQPGQSLTLIATANQGSEATYESGFVIDKFPISRPNLTFSTLTVSNMSPEDSSIYLCSVEEDRGPRETQYFGPGTRLLVL.

This clonotype is medium-sized in the sample. V gene TRBV29-1 combines with J gene TRBJ2-7; D is possibly TRBD2 (6 bases). Trimming removed 5 bases from V and 3 bases from J, with 14 bases in between. Germline lookup yields CDR1 SQVTM and CDR2 ANQGSEA. The CDR3 loop spans 13 amino acids. This CDR3 is CSVLPGGDYEQYF. CDR3 sequence (DNA): TGCAGCGTTCTCCCCGGCGGGGACTACGAGCAGTACTTC.

This clonotype was counted many times. The V call is TRBV7-2, the J call TRBJ1-2; the match to TRBD1 covers 8 bases. The ends lost 2 bases at V and 4 bases at J; junction bases unmatched: 6. Germline-derived CDR1 and CDR2 are SGHTA and FQGNSA. The CDR3 has 15 amino acids. Written as DNA, the CDR3 is TGTGCCAGCAGCTTATCAGCAGGGGGCATCTATGGCTACACCTTC. Encoded protein: CASSLSAGGIYGYTF. Together with reference TRBV7-2 and TRBJ1-2, the CDR3 gives the full variable domain: GAGVSQSPSNKVTEKGKDVELRCDPISGHTALYWYRQSLGQGLEFLIYFQGNSAPDKSGLPSDRFSAERTGGSVSTLTIQRTQQEDSAVYLCASSLSAGGIYGYTFGSGTRLTVV.

This clonotype was observed a few times. This rearrangement joins TRBV5-8 to TRBJ1-2, with a possible D match to TRBD1 (5 bases). Trimming took 2 bases from V and 3 from J, leaving 8 bases between them. This CDR3 has 13 amino acids. The germline gives CDR1 SGHTS, CDR2 YDEGEE. The CDR3 reads CASSFGAHYGYTF. CDR3 in DNA: TGTGCCAGCAGCTTTGGGGCTCACTATGGCTACACCTTC.

This clonotype was seen only a few times. J is TRBJ2-7 and V is TRBV7-9, with D tentatively TRBD1 (7 bases). The CDR3 runs to 16 residues. V was trimmed by 2 bases and J by 0 bases, leaving 14 bases between them. Per germline, CDR1 SEHNR and CDR2 FQNEAQ (reference sequence). As DNA, the CDR3 is TGTGCCAGCAGCTTATACGGGGGACAGCTCTCCTACGAGCAGTACTTC. Amino acids: CASSLYGGQLSYEQYF.